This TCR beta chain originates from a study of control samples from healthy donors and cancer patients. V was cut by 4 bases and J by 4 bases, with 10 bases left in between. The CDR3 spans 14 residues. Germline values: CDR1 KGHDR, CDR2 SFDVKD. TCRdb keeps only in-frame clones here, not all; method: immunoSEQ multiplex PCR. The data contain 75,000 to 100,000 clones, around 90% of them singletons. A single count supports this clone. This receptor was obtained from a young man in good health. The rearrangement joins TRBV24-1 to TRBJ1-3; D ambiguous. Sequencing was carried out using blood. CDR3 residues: CATSDGLRGNTIYF. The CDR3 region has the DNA TGTGCCACCAGTGACGGGTTGAGGGGAAACACCATATATTTT.